Below, 26 T cell receptor beta chains from the same sample are listed, as sequenced in a study of T cells in Graves' hyperthyroidism and ophthalmopathy. It was RNA transcripts that yielded the amplified TCR beta CDR3 regions. An initial round of RT-PCR targeting the TCR CDR3 relied on the HTBI primer set. TCRdb re-called the multiplex PCR reads with MiXCR, one entry per CDR3 protein. The sample has about 350,000 distinct CDR3 sequences, about 15% seen once. Sample: blood. These TCRs come from a woman in her thirties with Graves' hyperthyroidism that later progressed to Graves' ophthalmopathy.

This clonotype was observed a few times. A much larger clone lies a single base off, so this may be a read error. This chain links TRBV2 with TRBJ2-2; 9 bases are shared with TRBD1. Losses at the gene ends were 4 bases for V and 4 bases for J; bases not matched to a gene: 7. The CDR3 is 16 residues long. The germline gives CDR1 SNHLY, CDR2 FYNNEI. The CDR3 DNA follows: TGTGCCAGCAGTGGACCACGACAGGGGGTCACCGGGGAGCTGTTTTTT. It is translated as CASSGPRQGVTGELFF. Full variable domain (rest looked up from reference TRBV2 and TRBJ2-2): EPEVTQTPSHQVTQMGQEVILRCVPISNHLYFYWYRQILGQKVEFLVSFYNNEISEKSEIFDDQFSVERPDGSNFTLKIRSTKLEDSAMYFCASSGPRQGVTGELFFGEGSRLTVL.

This clonotype appeared many times. The chain couples TRBV28 to TRBJ2-1; 9 bases align to TRBD1. Germline V gives CDR1 MDHEN, CDR2 SYDVKM. CDR3 length: 16 residues. V lost 2 bases and J lost 8; bases outside the gene matches: 10. DNA for the CDR3: TGTGCCAGCAGTTTACAACAGGGGGCAATTATCGATGAGCAGTTCTTC. This encodes CASSLQQGAIIDEQFF.

In this sample, this clonotype turned up a few times. The genes are TRBV29-1 and TRBJ1-5; D might be TRBD1 (5 bases). The germline V and J ends were trimmed by 5 bases and 6 bases, with 14 bases remaining between them. Germline-derived CDR1 and CDR2 are SQVTM and ANQGSEA. CDR3 length: 13 residues. This CDR3 reads CSVRGTYGQPQHF. The CDR3 bases are TGCAGCGTTCGCGGGACGTATGGTCAGCCCCAGCATTTT.

V is TRBV4-1 and J is TRBJ1-1; D uncertain. Deletions cut 4 bases from V and 0 bases from J, with 12 bases between. Germline assignment: CDR1 MGHRA and CDR2 YSYEKL. The CDR3 sequence is 15 residues long. Here the CDR3 DNA reads TGCGCCAGCAGCCGAGAGGACGGGGTGAACACTGAAGCTTTCTTT. This encodes CASSREDGVNTEAFF.

In this sample, this clonotype turned up many times. V and J are TRBV11-2 and TRBJ2-5; a possible D gene is TRBD1 (5 bases). This CDR3 contains 15 residues. Germline V CDR1 and CDR2: SGHAT, FQNNGV. V was shortened by 5 bases and J by 4 bases, with 17 bases between the two germline ends. CDR3: CASSPTVRVRETQYF. The CDR3 DNA sequence: TGTGCCAGCAGCCCGACGGTCAGGGTGAGAGAGACCCAGTACTTC.

This clonotype was found many times. This chain uses TRBV4-1 with TRBJ2-6; D gene ambiguous. CDR1 MGHRA and CDR2 YSYEKL come from the germline V gene. The CDR3 loop spans 15 amino acids. V shed 1 base and J shed 8 bases, with 12 bases lying between them. The CDR3 region has the DNA TGCGCCAGCAGCCAAGTACTCGCCGGCTCCAACGTCCTGACTTTC. This encodes CASSQVLAGSNVLTF.

This clonotype was observed a few times. The rearrangement links TRBV6-1 to TRBJ2-6; D remains ambiguous. Germline V gene sequence: CDR1 MNHNS, CDR2 SASEGT. The CDR3 runs 16 residues. V gave up 8 bases and J gave up 0 bases, with 14 bases separating them. Here the CDR3 reads CASSVYRASGANVLTF. In DNA, the CDR3 is TGTGCCAGCTCGGTATATAGGGCCTCTGGGGCCAACGTCCTGACTTTC.

This clonotype was counted many times. J is TRBJ1-2 and V is TRBV10-2; 8 nucleotides match TRBD1. This CDR3 has 13 residues. Germline-derived CDR1 and CDR2 are WSHSY and SAAADI. Trimming removed 5 bases from V and 4 bases from J; junction bases left unmatched: 3. CDR3 amino acids: CASSRTGSYGYTF. CDR3 nucleotide sequence: TGCGCCAGCAGTAGGACAGGGAGCTATGGCTACACCTTC.

This clonotype was found many times. The chain employs TRBV11-2 and TRBJ2-5; D unresolved. Deletions cut 2 bases from V and 5 bases from J, with 12 bases between. Germline assignment: CDR1 SGHAT and CDR2 FQNNGV. The CDR3 covers 14 residues. The CDR3 loop is CASSLPYRYETQYF. The CDR3 DNA follows: TGTGCCAGCAGCTTACCCTACAGATATGAGACCCAGTACTTC.

This clonotype was recorded many times. The rearrangement links TRBV28 to TRBJ2-7; no clear D gene. CDR1 MDHEN and CDR2 SYDVKM come from the germline V gene. The CDR3 runs 13 residues. Trimming removed 5 bases at V and 0 bases at J, with 8 bases between. CDR3 in amino acids: CASSRKSSYEQYF. The CDR3 bases are TGTGCCAGCAGTCGGAAAAGCTCCTACGAGCAGTACTTC.

This clonotype was seen many times. This rearrangement joins TRBV20-1 to TRBJ2-3; no definite D call. This CDR3 is 13 amino acids long. Deletions cut 6 bases from V and 2 bases from J, with 12 bases between. CDR1 and CDR2 from the germline V gene are DFQATT and SNEGSKA (reference sequence). The CDR3 DNA is TGCAGTGCCGATGACAAGAACACAGATACGCAGTATTTT. Protein: CSADDKNTDTQYF.

V usage is TRBV7-9 and J usage is TRBJ2-1, with 7 bases lining up with TRBD1. CDR3 length: 16 residues. J gave up 5 bases and V 1 base, and 8 bases lay outside the gene matches. Germline V gene data show CDR1 as SEHNR and CDR2 as FQNEAQ (reference sequence). The CDR3 here is CASSLGYDRDDNEQFF. The CDR3 DNA reads as TGTGCCAGCAGCTTAGGGTATGACAGGGACGACAATGAGCAGTTCTTC.

The chain joins TRBV28 to TRBJ1-1; TRBD1 is a possible D gene (5 bases). The germline V gene has CDR1 MDHEN and CDR2 SYDVKM. The CDR3 has 14 amino acids. V dropped 10 bases and J dropped 1 base, with 16 bases sitting between them. CDR3 region: CAINHDRENTEAFF. The CDR3 bases are TGTGCCATTAACCACGACAGAGAGAACACTGAAGCTTTCTTT.

This clonotype appeared many times. V is TRBV2 and J is TRBJ1-1; D is undetermined. V was shortened by 8 bases and J by 4 bases, with 11 bases between the two germline ends. In germline, CDR1 is SNHLY, CDR2 FYNNEI. The CDR3 is 12 residues long. The CDR3 nucleotides read TGTGCCAGCGGAAGTAGTGTCACTGAAGCTTTCTTT. Translation: CASGSSVTEAFF.

Concerning this clonotype itself: Just one base apart from a much larger clone, this may be a read error. V usage is TRBV3-1 and J usage is TRBJ1-5; D is unclear. V gave up 0 bases and J gave up 6 bases, with 9 bases separating them. Germline loops: CDR1 LGHDT, CDR2 YNNKEL (reference sequence). The CDR3 sequence is 14 residues long. The CDR3 here is CASSQDNVFQPQHF. For the CDR3, the DNA is TGTGCCAGCAGCCAAGACAATGTTTTTCAGCCCCAGCATTTT.

This clonotype was seen ten or more times. This chain joins TRBV2 and TRBJ2-1; a weak D match, TRBD2 (6 bases). The V and J ends lost 7 bases and 4 bases respectively, with 14 bases between them. Looked up from germline, CDR1 is SNHLY and CDR2 is FYNNEI. The CDR3 has 14 amino acids. CDR3 residues: CASKEGRPYNEQFF. The CDR3 DNA reads TGTGCCAGCAAGGAGGGACGGCCGTACAATGAGCAGTTCTTC.

The CDR3 coding sequence is TGTGCCAGCAGCCCCCCCTTCCCCGGGAACACCGGGGAGCTGTTTTTT. Translating gives CASSPPFPGNTGELFF. The chain is built from TRBV6-1 and TRBJ2-2; D remains ambiguous. Germline loops: CDR1 MNHNS, CDR2 SASEGT. Trimming left V 6 bases short and J 1 base short, with 15 bases between. The CDR3 runs to 16 residues.

The chain uses TRBV2 and TRBJ2-3; no reliable D call. V was shortened by 2 bases and J by 2 bases, with 5 bases between the two germline ends. Per germline, CDR1 SNHLY and CDR2 FYNNEI. The CDR3 is 13 residues long. Here the CDR3 reads CASSESVTDTQYF. The CDR3 DNA sequence: TGTGCCAGCAGTGAATCGGTCACAGATACGCAGTATTTT. Full variable domain (remainder filled in from reference TRBV2 and TRBJ2-3): EPEVTQTPSHQVTQMGQEVILRCVPISNHLYFYWYRQILGQKVEFLVSFYNNEISEKSEIFDDQFSVERPDGSNFTLKIRSTKLEDSAMYFCASSESVTDTQYFGPGTRLTVL.

The table lists this clonotype with a few counts. V usage is TRBV5-4 and J usage is TRBJ2-3, with D possibly being TRBD1 or TRBD2 (6 bases each). V was shortened by 1 base and J by 4 bases, with 16 bases between the two germline ends. This CDR3 region has 16 residues. CDR1 is SGHNT and CDR2 is YYREEE in the germline V gene (reference sequence). CDR3 region: CASSLFARGPADTQYF. The CDR3 nucleotides read TGTGCCAGCAGCTTGTTTGCTCGGGGGCCCGCAGATACGCAGTATTTT.

This chain joins TRBV27 and TRBJ2-5; no firm D call. Trimming removed 0 bases from V and 7 bases from J, with 3 bases in between. CDR1 is MNHEY, CDR2 SMNVEV, per germline (reference sequence). This CDR3 has 11 residues. CDR3 nucleotide sequence: TGTGCCAGCAGTTTATCGACGACCCAGTACTTC. This gives the protein CASSLSTTQYF.

The chain links TRBV24-1 to TRBJ2-3, with D possibly being TRBD1 (6 bases). Germline loops: CDR1 KGHDR, CDR2 SFDVKD. Trimming pared 1 base from V and 1 base from J, leaving 8 bases between. The CDR3 is 15 residues long. Here the CDR3 reads CATSDLGGRTDTQYF. CDR3 DNA: TGTGCCACCAGTGATTTAGGGGGTCGCACAGATACGCAGTATTTT.

The V call is TRBV28, the J call TRBJ1-4; D may be TRBD1 (6 bases). The germline V gene encodes CDR1 MDHEN and CDR2 SYDVKM. V dropped 5 bases and J dropped 5 bases, with 15 bases sitting between them. The CDR3 runs to 15 residues. The CDR3 protein is CASSEPGGRNEKLFF. The CDR3 region has the DNA TGTGCCAGCAGTGAACCGGGGGGCCGGAATGAAAAACTGTTTTTT.

A few counts support this clonotype. V gene TRBV6-1 combines with J gene TRBJ1-5; tentatively, D is TRBD1 (6 bases). The CDR3 sequence is 17 residues long. Trimming stripped 3 bases from V and 1 base from J, with 16 bases between. Germline CDR1 MNHNS, CDR2 SASEGT. The CDR3 protein is CASSEGHSADSNQPQHF. CDR3 coding DNA: TGTGCCAGCAGTGAGGGACACTCTGCAGACAGCAATCAGCCCCAGCATTTT.

At least ten counts were recorded for this clonotype. The chain joins TRBV27 to TRBJ2-1; 7 bases map to TRBD2. J lost 6 bases, V lost 4 bases, and 6 bases had no gene match. From germline, CDR1 is MNHEY and CDR2 SMNVEV (reference sequence). This CDR3 spans 14 amino acids. For the CDR3, the DNA is TGTGCCAGCAGTTGGACTAGTAGGTCCAATGAGCAGTTCTTC. Translation: CASSWTSRSNEQFF.

On this clonotype: A much bigger clone sits one base away, suggesting this may be a read error. V and J are TRBV28 and TRBJ1-5; D possibly corresponds to TRBD1 (6 bases). From germline, CDR1 is MDHEN and CDR2 SYDVKM. The CDR3 runs 16 residues. The CDR3 is CASSSNRVVLGQPRHF. The CDR3 DNA reads TGTGCCAGCAGTTCCAACAGGGTAGTTTTGGGTCAGCCCCGGCATTTT.

This clonotype was observed many times. This sequence joins TRBV9 and TRBJ1-2, with D tentatively TRBD1 (5 bases). Germline V lookup: CDR1 SGDLS, CDR2 YYNGEE. With 0 bases removed from V and 6 bases from J, the gap between germline ends came to 18 bases. The CDR3 length is 16 residues. In nucleotides, the CDR3 is TGTGCCAGCAGCGTAGCGGACACCCTGGTTGTAAATGGCTACACCTTC. Translating it yields CASSVADTLVVNGYTF.